This T cell receptor beta chain originates from a study of blood T cell repertoires in COVID-19. Looking at the study overall: Samples representing acute and convalescent COVID-19 were sourced from the United States, Italy and Spain. T cells, B-cell-depleted T cells, or PBMCs provided the cDNA or gDNA that served as material.

Method: immunoSEQ multiplex PCR; TCRdb's copy keeps in-frame clones and lacks some. The sample lists around 60,000 clones, more than 80% occurring once. Deletions cut 4 bases from V and 0 bases from J, with 8 bases between. CDR3 length: 14 amino acids. CDR1 is MNHEY and CDR2 is SVGAGI in the germline V gene. This chain links TRBV6-5 with TRBJ2-3, with a weak D call TRBD2 (5 bases). The clonotype comes from an elderly man with acute or convalescent COVID-19. The sequencing sample was made of peripheral blood. The CDR3 reads CASSFGGSTDTQYF. The CDR3 DNA sequence: TGTGCCAGCAGTTTTGGAGGTAGCACAGATACGCAGTATTTT.